This T cell receptor beta chain was identified in a study of blood T cell repertoires in COVID-19. The wider study: Some COVID-19 samples were acute and others convalescent; all came from the United States, Italy and Spain. Nucleic acid was either cDNA or gDNA, and it came from T cells, B-cell-depleted T cells, or PBMCs.

In the source study's methods: Reference gene primers were amplified, and this amplification served to estimate nucleated cell counts. Produced via immunoSEQ multiplex PCR; TCRdb's table is partial and in-frame only. D and trimming were read from the DNA, whereas the V and J calls and clone size are those reported in that table. The sample consists of 180,000 or so clones, about 88% of them appearing once. CDR1 and CDR2 (germline): LGHDT, YNNKEL (reference sequence). CDR3 length: 17 residues. Trimming stripped 6 bases from V and 2 bases from J, with 19 bases between. The sequencing input was peripheral blood. This TCR came from a man aged 18 to 35 with acute or convalescent COVID-19. The V and J genes are TRBV3-1 (or the pseudogene TRBV3-2) and TRBJ1-4; D gene ambiguous. CDR3 bases: TGTGCCAGCAGACGAGGGTCAGACTTGCAGACTAATGAAAAACTGTTTTTT. It encodes CASRRGSDLQTNEKLFF.